The rows below give T cell receptor beta chains drawn from one sample of a study of blood T cell repertoires in COVID-19. The protocol was immunoSEQ multiplex PCR, while the TCRdb copy is restricted to in-frame clones and leaves out a portion. Altogether approximately 480,000 clones are present, approximately 86% being singletons, with the ten largest covering 0.7%. Sequenced input: PBMCs or T cells enriched from blood (not recorded which). These receptors originate from a woman between 18 and 30 years old who had recovered from COVID-19. CDR3s include the opening cysteine and the closing phenylalanine or tryptophan. D genes are given only for firm matches. Size tells how often a clone was seen (once, few, many) or the class of an expanded clone, and some rows leave it out.

j_gene | d_gene | len | v_gene | abundance | CDR3aa | CDR3nt
TRBJ1-3 | TRBD1 | 18 | TRBV5-1 | - | CASSLNLPGQGTGNTIYF | TGCGCCAGCAGCTTGAATCTTCCGGGACAGGGAACTGGAAACACCATATATTTT
TRBJ1-1 | - | 13 | TRBV12-5 | - | CASGLESDTEAFF | TGTGCTAGTGGTTTGGAATCCGACACTGAAGCTTTCTTT
TRBJ2-3 | - | 12 | TRBV27 | - | CASSSSADTQYF | TGTGCCAGCAGTTCCTCAGCAGATACGCAGTATTTT
TRBJ1-1 | - | 14 | TRBV6-5 | once | CASSYSIGGVEAFF | TGTGCCAGCAGTTACTCGATAGGCGGAGTTGAAGCTTTCTTT
TRBJ1-5 | TRBD1 | 14 | TRBV6-5 | - | CASRQYRGRQPQHF | TGTGCCAGCAGACAATACAGGGGGAGGCAGCCCCAGCATTTT
TRBJ1-1 | TRBD1 | 13 | TRBV15 | - | CATSSGGATEAFF | TGTGCCACCAGCTCAGGGGGCGCGACTGAAGCTTTCTTT
TRBJ1-2 | - | 19 | TRBV7-9 | - | CASSLQSRNIRNLPRGYTF | TGTGCCAGCAGCTTACAGTCACGTAACATCCGTAACCTGCCACGTGGCTACACCTTC
TRBJ2-7 | - | 15 | TRBV6-5 | - | CASSYAARSSYEQYF | TGTGCCAGCAGTTATGCGGCCCGTTCCTCCTACGAGCAGTACTTC
TRBJ2-3 | - | 15 | TRBV7-2 | once | CASSLGGGAGDTQYF | TGTGCCAGCAGCTTAGGAGGGGGGGCAGGGGATACGCAGTATTTT
TRBJ1-2 | TRBD1 | 14 | TRBV6-5 | - | CASTRDRGQWGYTF | TGTGCCAGCACCAGGGACAGGGGGCAGTGGGGCTACACCTTC
TRBJ2-1 | - | 13 | TRBV6-5 | - | CASSYDGSRGQFF | TGTGCCAGCAGTTACGACGGCTCTCGGGGGCAGTTCTTC
TRBJ2-7 | - | 13 | TRBV28 | once | CASSGWDFYEQYF | TGTGCCAGCTCGGGCTGGGACTTTTACGAGCAGTACTTC
TRBJ1-2 | - | 13 | TRBV5-6 | - | CASSLRETIGYTF | TGTGCCAGCAGCTTAAGGGAGACAATTGGCTACACCTTC
TRBJ1-5 | TRBD1 | 14 | TRBV18 | few | CASSTDRVRQPQHF | TGTGCCAGCTCGACCGACAGGGTACGGCAGCCCCAGCATTTT
TRBJ1-1 | - | 13 | TRBV3-1/TRBV3-2 | - | CASSQTENTEAFF | TGTGCCAGCAGCCAAACAGAGAACACTGAAGCTTTCTTT
TRBJ1-2 | - | 11 | TRBV9 | few | CASSVPRGYTF | TGTGCCAGCAGCGTACCTAGGGGCTACACCTTC
TRBJ2-3 | TRBD2 | 17 | TRBV11-2 | - | CASSVTRLAGFTDTQYF | TGTGCCAGCAGCGTAACCCGACTAGCGGGGTTCACAGATACGCAGTATTTT
TRBJ1-2 | TRBD1 | 15 | TRBV28 | - | CASSFLGTGGRGYTF | TGTGCCAGCAGTTTTCTTGGAACAGGGGGTAGAGGCTACACCTTC